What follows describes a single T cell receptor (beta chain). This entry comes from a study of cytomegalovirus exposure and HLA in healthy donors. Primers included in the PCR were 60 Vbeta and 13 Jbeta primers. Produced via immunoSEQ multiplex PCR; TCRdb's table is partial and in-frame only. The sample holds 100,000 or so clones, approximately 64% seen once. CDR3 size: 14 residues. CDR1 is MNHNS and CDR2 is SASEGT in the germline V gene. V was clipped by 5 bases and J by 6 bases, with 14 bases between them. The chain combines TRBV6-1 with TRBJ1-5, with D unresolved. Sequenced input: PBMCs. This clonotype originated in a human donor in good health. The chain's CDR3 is CASSSSLEAQPQHF. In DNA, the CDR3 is TGTGCCAGCAGTTCGTCCTTAGAGGCTCAGCCCCAGCATTTT.